The TCR beta chain under discussion was sequenced for a study of OX40 agonist ivuxolimab in advanced cancers. Whole-study context: Patients were infused with ivuxolimab every 2 weeks at 0.01 to 10 mg/kg. A mean age of roughly 60 years, range about 20 to 85, was recorded, and over 65% were male. Under the entry rules, prior anti-PD-1, anti-PD-L1 or anti-CTLA-4 therapy was allowed, and around 40% had some. Study-level results: Partial responders at 0.1-3.0 mg/kg showed near-lowest clonal expansion.

The data were produced by immunoSEQ multiplex PCR, yet TCRdb's version contains in-frame clones alone and is incomplete. The table lists around 61,000 clones, under 90% of them singletons. The V end lost 8 bases, the J end lost 8 bases, and 6 bases lay between the germline ends. CDR3 length equals 9 residues. CDR1 and CDR2 (germline): MDHEN, SYDVKM. In its sample, this clone was seen a few times. The antigen remains undetermined. The genes are TRBV28 and TRBJ1-2; tentative D call: TRBD1 (6 bases). The sample here was CD4+ or CD8+ T cells sorted from blood, taken in a trial of the OX40 agonist ivuxolimab. This TCR was sampled from an adult with an advanced solid tumor such as melanoma, head and neck, liver or kidney cancer. DNA of the CDR3: TGTGCCAGCGGACAGGGCTACACCTTC. Translation: CASGQGYTF.